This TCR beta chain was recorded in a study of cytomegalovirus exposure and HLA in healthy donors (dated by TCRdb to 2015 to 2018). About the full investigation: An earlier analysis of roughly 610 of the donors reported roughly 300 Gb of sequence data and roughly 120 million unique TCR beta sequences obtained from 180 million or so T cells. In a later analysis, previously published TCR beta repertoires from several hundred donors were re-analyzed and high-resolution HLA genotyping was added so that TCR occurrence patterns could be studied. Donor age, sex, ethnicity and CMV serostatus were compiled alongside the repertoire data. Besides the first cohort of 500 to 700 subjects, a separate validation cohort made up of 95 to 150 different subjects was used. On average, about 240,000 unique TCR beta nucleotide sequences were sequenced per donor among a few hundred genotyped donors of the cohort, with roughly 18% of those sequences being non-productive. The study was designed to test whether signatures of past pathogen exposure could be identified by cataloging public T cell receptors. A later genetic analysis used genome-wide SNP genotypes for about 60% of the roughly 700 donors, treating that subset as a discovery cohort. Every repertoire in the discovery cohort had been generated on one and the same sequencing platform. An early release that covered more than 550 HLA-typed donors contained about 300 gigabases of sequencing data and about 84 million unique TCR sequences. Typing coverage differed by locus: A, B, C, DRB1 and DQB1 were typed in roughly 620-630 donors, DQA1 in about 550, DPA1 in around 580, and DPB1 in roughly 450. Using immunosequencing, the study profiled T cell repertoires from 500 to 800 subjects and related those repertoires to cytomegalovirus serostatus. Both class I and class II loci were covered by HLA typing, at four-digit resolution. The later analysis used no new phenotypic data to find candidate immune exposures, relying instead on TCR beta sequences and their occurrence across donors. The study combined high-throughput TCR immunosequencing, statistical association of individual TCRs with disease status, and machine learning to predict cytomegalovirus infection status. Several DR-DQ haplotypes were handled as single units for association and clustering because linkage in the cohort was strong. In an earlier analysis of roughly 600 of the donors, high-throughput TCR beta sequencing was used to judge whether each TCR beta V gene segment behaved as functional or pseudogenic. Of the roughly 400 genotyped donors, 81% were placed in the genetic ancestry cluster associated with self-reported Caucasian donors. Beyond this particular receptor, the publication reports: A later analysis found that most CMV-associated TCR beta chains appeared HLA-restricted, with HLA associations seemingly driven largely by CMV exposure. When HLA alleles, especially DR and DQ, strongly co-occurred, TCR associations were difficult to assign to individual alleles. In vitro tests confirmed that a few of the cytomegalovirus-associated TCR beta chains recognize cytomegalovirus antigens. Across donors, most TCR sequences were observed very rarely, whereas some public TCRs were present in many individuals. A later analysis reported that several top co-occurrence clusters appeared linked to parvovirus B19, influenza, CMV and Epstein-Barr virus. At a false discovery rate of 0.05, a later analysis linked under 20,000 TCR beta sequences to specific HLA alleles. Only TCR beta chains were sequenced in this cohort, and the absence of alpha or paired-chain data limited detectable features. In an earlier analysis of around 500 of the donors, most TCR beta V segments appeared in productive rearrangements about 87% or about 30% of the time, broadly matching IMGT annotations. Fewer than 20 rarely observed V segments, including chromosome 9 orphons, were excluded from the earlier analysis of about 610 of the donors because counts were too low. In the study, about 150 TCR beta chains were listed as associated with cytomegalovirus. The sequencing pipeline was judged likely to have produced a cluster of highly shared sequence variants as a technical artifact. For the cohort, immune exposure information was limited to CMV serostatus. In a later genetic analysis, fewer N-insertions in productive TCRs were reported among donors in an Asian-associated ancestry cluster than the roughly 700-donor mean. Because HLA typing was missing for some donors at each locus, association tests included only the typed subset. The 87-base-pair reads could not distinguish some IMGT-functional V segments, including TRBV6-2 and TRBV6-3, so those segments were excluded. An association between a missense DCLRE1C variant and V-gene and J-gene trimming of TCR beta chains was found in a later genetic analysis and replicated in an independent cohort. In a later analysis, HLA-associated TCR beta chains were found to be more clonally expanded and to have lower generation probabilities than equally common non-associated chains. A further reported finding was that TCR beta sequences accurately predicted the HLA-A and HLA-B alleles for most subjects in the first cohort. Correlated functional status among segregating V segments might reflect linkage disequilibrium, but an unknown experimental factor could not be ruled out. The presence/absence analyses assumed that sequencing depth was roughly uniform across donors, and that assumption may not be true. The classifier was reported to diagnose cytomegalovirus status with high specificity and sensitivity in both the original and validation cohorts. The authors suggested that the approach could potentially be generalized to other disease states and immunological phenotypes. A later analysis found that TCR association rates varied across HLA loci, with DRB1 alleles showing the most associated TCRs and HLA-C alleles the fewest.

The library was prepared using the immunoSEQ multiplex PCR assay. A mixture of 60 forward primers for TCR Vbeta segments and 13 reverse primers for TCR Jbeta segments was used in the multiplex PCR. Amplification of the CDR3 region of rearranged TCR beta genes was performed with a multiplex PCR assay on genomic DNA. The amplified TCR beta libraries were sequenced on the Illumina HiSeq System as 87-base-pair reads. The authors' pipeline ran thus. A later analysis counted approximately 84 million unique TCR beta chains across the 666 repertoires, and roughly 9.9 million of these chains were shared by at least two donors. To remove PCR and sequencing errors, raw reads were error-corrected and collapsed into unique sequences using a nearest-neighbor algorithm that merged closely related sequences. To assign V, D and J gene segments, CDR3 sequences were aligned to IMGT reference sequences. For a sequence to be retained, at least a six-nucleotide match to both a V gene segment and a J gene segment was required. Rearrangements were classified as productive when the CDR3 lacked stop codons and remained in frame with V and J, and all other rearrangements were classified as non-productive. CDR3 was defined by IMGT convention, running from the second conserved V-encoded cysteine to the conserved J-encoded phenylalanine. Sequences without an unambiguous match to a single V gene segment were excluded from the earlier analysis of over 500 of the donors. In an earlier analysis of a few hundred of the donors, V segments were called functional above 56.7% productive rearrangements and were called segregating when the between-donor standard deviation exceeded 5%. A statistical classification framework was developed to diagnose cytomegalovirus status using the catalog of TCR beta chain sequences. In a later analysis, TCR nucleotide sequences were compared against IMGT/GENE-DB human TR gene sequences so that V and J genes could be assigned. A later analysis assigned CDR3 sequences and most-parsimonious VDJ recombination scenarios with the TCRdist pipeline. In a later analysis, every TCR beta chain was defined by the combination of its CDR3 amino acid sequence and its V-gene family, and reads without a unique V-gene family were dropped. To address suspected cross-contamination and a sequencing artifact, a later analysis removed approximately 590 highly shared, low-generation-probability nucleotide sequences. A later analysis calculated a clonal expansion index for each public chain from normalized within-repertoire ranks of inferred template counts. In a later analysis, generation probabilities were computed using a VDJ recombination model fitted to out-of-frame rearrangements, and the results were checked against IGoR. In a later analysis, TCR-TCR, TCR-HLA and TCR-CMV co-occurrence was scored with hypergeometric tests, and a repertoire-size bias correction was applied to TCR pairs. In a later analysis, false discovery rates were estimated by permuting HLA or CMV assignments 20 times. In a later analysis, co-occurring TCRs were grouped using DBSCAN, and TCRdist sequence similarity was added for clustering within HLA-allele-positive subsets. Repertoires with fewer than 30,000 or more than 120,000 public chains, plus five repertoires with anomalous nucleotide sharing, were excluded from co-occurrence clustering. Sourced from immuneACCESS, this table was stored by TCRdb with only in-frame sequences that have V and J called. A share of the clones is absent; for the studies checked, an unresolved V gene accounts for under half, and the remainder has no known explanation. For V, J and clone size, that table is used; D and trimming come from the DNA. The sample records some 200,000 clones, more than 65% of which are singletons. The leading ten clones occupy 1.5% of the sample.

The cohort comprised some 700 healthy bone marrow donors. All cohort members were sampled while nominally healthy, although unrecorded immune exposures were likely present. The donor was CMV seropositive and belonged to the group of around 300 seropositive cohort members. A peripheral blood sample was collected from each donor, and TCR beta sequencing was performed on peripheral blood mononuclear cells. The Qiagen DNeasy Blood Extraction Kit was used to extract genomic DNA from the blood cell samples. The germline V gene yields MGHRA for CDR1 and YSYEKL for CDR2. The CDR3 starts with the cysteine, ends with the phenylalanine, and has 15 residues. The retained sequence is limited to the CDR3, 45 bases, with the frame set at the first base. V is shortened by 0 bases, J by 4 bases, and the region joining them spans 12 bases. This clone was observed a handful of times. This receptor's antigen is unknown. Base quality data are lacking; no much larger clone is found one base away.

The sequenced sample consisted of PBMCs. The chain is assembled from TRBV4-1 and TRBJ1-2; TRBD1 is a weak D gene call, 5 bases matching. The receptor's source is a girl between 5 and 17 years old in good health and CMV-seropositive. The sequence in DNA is TGCGCCAGCAGCCAAGATCCCCGGGGGACCTATGGCTACACCTTC. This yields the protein CASSQDPRGTYGYTF.